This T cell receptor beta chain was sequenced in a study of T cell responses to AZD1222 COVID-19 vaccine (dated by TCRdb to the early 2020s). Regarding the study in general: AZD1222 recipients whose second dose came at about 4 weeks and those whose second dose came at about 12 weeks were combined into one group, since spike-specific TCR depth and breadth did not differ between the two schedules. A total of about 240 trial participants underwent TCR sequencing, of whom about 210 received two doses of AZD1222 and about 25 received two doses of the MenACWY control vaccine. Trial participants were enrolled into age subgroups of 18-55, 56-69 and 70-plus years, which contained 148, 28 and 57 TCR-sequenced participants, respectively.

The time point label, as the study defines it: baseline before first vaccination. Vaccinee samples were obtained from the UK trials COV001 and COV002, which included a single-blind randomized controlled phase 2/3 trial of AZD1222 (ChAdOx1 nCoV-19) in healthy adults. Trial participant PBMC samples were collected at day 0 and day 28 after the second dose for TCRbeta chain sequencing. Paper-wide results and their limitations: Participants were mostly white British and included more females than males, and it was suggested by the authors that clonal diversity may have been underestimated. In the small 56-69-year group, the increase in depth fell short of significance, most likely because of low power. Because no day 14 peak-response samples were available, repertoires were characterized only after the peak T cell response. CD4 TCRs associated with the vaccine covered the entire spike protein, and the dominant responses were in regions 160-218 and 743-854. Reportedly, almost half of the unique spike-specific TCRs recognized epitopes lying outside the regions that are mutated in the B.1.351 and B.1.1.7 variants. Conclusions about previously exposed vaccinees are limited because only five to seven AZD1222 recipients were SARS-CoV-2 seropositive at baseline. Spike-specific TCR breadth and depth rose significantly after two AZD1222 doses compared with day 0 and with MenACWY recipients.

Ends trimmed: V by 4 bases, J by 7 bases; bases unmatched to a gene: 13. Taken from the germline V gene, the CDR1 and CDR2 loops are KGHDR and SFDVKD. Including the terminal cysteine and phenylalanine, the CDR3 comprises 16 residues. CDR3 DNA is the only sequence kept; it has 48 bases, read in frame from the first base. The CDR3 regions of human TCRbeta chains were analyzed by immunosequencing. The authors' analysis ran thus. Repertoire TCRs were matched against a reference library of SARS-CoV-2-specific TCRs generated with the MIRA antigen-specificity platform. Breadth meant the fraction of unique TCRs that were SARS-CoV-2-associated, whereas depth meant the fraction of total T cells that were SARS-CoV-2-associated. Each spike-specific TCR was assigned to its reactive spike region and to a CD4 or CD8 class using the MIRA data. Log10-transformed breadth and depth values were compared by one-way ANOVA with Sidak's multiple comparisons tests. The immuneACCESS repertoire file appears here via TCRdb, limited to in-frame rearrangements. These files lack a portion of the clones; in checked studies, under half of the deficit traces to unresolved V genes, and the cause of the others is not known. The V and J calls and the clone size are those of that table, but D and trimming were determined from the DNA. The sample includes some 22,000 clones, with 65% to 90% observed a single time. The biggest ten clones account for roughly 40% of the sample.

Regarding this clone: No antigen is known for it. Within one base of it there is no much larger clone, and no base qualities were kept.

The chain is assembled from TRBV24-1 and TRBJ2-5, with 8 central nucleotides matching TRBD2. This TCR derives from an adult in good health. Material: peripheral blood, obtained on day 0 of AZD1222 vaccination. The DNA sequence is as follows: TGTGCCACCAGTGACCTGGGGGCGGGAGGTTTCGGGACCCAGTACTTC. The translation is CATSDLGAGGFGTQYF.